Listed below are T cell receptor beta chains from one sample, sequenced in a study of T cells in Graves' hyperthyroidism and ophthalmopathy. Via MiXCR, TCRdb re-called the multiplex PCR reads, giving one row per CDR3 protein. The sample lists under 450,000 distinct CDR3 sequences, about a sixth occurring once. Sequenced material: blood. All receptors come from a woman in her twenties or thirties with Graves' hyperthyroidism that later progressed to Graves' ophthalmopathy. CDR3s include the opening cysteine and the closing phenylalanine or tryptophan. D genes are given only for firm matches. Some rows have no size entry. The others give once, few or many, or a class for an expanded clone.

V gene	clone size	D gene	J gene	CDR3 protein	CDR3 DNA
TRBV4-1	.	.	TRBJ1-6	CASKGSGNSPLHF	TGCGCCAGCAAGGGGTCGGGAAATTCACCCCTCCACTTT
TRBV28	.	TRBD1	TRBJ2-3	CASSTLVFRDSDLQITSTDTQYF	TGTGCCAGCAGTACACTCGTCTTCCGGGACAGTGATCTTCAAATTACTAGCACAGATACGCAGTATTTT
TRBV2	many	.	TRBJ2-3	CASSGRRASTDTQYF	TGTGCCAGCAGTGGGCGGCGGGCTAGCACAGATACGCAGTATTTT
TRBV27	many	.	TRBJ2-7	CASSPFPRETYEQYF	TGTGCCAGCAGCCCTTTTCCGAGGGAGACCTACGAGCAGTACTTC
TRBV20-1	many	.	TRBJ2-1	CSAMLALAGMVDEQFF	TGCAGTGCTATGCTTGCTCTGGCGGGGATGGTCGATGAGCAGTTCTTC
TRBV12-3/TRBV12-4	many	.	TRBJ2-3	CASSLSRGGLSTDTQYF	TGTGCCAGCAGTTTATCAAGGGGTGGCCTCAGCACAGATACGCAGTATTTT
TRBV19	.	.	TRBJ1-3	CASSMFLGASGNTIYF	TGTGCCAGTAGTATGTTTTTGGGGGCCTCTGGAAACACCATATATTTT
TRBV15	many	.	TRBJ2-3	CATREFDSPSVDTQYF	TGTGCCACCAGGGAATTTGACTCTCCATCCGTAGATACGCAGTATTTT
TRBV28	.	.	TRBJ2-3	CASSLPSSLTDTQYF	TGTGCCAGCAGTTTACCCTCCTCCCTCACAGATACGCAGTATTTT
TRBV19	.	TRBD1	TRBJ1-5	CASTPETGGNQPQHF	TGTGCCAGTACTCCAGAGACAGGGGGCAATCAGCCCCAGCATTTT
TRBV29-1	few	TRBD1	TRBJ2-5	CSVGLAGTGARETQYF	TGCAGCGTGGGGCTAGCCGGGACAGGGGCGCGGGAGACCCAGTACTTC
TRBV5-1	many	.	TRBJ2-1	CASSLGPPDEQFF	TGCGCCAGCAGCCTGGGACCACCCGATGAGCAGTTCTTC
TRBV20-1	many	TRBD1	TRBJ1-1	CSAIPLDRGRGGGTEAFF	TGCAGTGCTATCCCGCTCGACAGGGGGCGCGGCGGGGGCACTGAAGCTTTCTTT
TRBV28	many	TRBD1	TRBJ2-2	CASSLWYRQGVNTGELFF	TGTGCCAGCAGTTTATGGTATCGACAGGGGGTCAACACCGGGGAGCTGTTTTTT
TRBV29-1	.	TRBD2	TRBJ2-1	CSVELAGATSSYNEQFF	TGCAGCGTTGAACTAGCGGGGGCCACGAGCTCCTACAATGAGCAGTTCTTC
TRBV2	many	.	TRBJ1-3	CASSGDISGNTIYF	TGTGCCAGCAGTGGTGACATCTCTGGAAACACCATATATTTT
TRBV6-1	few	.	TRBJ1-2	CASIHGIETYGYTF	TGTGCCAGTATACACGGAATAGAAACCTATGGCTACACCTTC
TRBV15	many	.	TRBJ1-2	CATSRLSRDGYTF	TGTGCCACCAGCAGACTAAGCAGGGATGGCTACACCTTC
TRBV27	.	.	TRBJ1-5	CASSLSAGDAGQPQRF	TGTGCCAGCAGTTTATCGGCAGGGGATGCGGGTCAGCCCCAGCGTTTT
TRBV19	many	.	TRBJ1-6	CASSISSHSPLHF	TGTGCCAGTAGTATATCGTCGCATTCACCCCTCCACTTT
TRBV5-6	.	TRBD2	TRBJ2-1	CASSLIAGASSYNEQFF	TGTGCCAGCAGCTTGATAGCGGGAGCTAGCTCCTACAATGAGCAGTTCTTC
TRBV19	.	.	TRBJ1-1	CASGIGGLNTEAFF	TGTGCCAGTGGTATAGGAGGTTTGAACACTGAAGCTTTCTTT
TRBV7-2	.	.	TRBJ2-5	CTSSLGIRGRETQYF	TGTACCAGCAGCCTAGGAATCAGGGGTAGGGAGACCCAGTACTTC